The T cell receptor beta chain under discussion was sequenced for a study of blood T cell repertoires in COVID-19. Adults between roughly 18 and 89 years of age took part from fewer than 30 US areas. The assay was immunoSEQ multiplex PCR, and TCRdb's table has in-frame clones only and misses some. The sample shows 300,000 to 350,000 clones, just under 90% of them seen only once. Trimming took off 2 bases at V and 7 bases at J, with 22 bases between the two ends. The CDR3 spans 17 residues. The germline CDR1 and CDR2 sequences are SGHNT and YYREEE (reference sequence). This receptor was identified in a woman in her 30s who had recovered from COVID-19. The genes are TRBV5-4 and TRBJ1-5, with D unclear. Sequences were obtained from PBMCs or T cells enriched from blood (not recorded which). CDR3 amino acids: CASSFTHAGRVIQPQHF. For the CDR3, the DNA is TGTGCCAGCAGCTTCACACATGCCGGGCGGGTGATCCAGCCCCAGCATTTT.